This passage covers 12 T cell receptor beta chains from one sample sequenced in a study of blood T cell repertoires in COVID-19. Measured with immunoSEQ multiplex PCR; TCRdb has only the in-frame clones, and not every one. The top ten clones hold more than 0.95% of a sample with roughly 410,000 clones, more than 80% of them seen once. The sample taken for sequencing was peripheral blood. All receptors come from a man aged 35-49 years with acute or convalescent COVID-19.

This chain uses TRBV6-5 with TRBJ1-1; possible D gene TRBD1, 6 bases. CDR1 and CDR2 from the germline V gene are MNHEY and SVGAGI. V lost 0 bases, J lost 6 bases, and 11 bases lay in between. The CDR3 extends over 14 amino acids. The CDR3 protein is CASSYSGRGAEAFF. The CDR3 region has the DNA TGTGCCAGCAGTTACTCAGGGAGGGGGGCTGAAGCTTTCTTT.

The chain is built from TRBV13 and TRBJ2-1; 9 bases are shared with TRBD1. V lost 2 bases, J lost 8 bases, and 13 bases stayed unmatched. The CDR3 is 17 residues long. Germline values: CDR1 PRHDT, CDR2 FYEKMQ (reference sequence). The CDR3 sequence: CASSLIVQGAEGHEQFF. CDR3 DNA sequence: TGTGCCAGCAGCTTAATAGTACAGGGGGCCGAAGGCCATGAGCAGTTCTTC. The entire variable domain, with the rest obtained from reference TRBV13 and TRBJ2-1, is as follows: AAGVIQSPRHLIKEKRETATLKCYPIPRHDTVYWYQQGPGQDPQFLISFYEKMQSDKGSIPDRFSAQQFSDYHSELNMSSLELGDSALYFCASSLIVQGAEGHEQFFGPGTRLTVL.

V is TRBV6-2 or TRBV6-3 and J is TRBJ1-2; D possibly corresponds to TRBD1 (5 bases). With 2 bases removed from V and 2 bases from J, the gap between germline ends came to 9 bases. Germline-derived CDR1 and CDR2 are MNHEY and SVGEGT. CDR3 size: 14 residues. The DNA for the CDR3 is TGTGCCAGCAGTTACGTAAACAGGAACTATGGCTACACCTTC. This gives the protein CASSYVNRNYGYTF.

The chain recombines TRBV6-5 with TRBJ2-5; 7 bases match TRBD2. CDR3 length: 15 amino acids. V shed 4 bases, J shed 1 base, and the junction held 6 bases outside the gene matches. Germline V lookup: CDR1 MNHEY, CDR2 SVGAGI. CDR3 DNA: TGTGCCAGCAGTTGGGGCGGGGGACCCCAAGAGACCCAGTACTTC. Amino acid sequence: CASSWGGGPQETQYF.

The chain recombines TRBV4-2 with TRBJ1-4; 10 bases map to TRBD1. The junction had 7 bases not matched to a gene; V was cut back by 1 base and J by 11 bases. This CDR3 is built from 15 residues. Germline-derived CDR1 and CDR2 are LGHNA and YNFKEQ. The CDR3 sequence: CASSQVLTGGGKLFF. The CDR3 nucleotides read TGTGCCAGCAGCCAAGTCTTGACAGGGGGCGGGAAACTGTTTTTT.

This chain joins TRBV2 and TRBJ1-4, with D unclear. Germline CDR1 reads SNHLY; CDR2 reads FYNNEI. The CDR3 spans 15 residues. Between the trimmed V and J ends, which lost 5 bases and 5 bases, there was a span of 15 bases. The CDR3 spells CASSPTVIPNEKLFF. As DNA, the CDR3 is TGTGCCAGCAGTCCAACGGTCATTCCCAATGAAAAACTGTTTTTT.

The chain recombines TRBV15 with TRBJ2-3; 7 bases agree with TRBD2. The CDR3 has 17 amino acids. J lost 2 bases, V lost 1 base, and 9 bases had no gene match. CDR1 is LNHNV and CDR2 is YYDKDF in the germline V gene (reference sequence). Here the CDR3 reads CATSRAKGAGPTDTQYF. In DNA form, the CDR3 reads TGTGCCACCAGCAGAGCGAAGGGAGCGGGGCCCACAGATACGCAGTATTTT.

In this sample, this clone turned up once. For the CDR3, the DNA is TGTGCCAGCGCGCCGGCAGGGGCGAACACCGGGGAGCTGTTTTTT. This codes for CASAPAGANTGELFF. This rearrangement joins TRBV3-1 (or the pseudogene TRBV3-2) to TRBJ2-2, with D possibly matching TRBD1 (6 bases). Germline CDR1 LGHDT, CDR2 YNNKEL (reference sequence). V lost 8 bases to trimming and J lost 0 bases, with 13 bases between them. The length of the CDR3 is 15 residues.

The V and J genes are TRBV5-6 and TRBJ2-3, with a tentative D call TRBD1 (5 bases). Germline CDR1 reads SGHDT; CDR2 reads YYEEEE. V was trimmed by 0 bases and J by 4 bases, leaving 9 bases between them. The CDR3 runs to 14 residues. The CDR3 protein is CASSLGGAPDTQYF. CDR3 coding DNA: TGTGCCAGCAGCTTGGGTGGGGCCCCAGATACGCAGTATTTT.

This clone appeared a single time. The CDR3 here is CASSDPGTSGSGAYEQYF. CDR3 DNA: TGTGCCAGCAGTGACCCCGGGACTAGCGGGAGCGGGGCCTACGAGCAGTACTTC. This chain joins TRBV6-4 and TRBJ2-7; 14 positions agree with TRBD2. Germline V gene data show CDR1 as MRHNA and CDR2 as SNTAGT. V shed 2 bases and J 2 bases; nucleotides not matched to a gene: 8. The length of the CDR3 is 18 residues.

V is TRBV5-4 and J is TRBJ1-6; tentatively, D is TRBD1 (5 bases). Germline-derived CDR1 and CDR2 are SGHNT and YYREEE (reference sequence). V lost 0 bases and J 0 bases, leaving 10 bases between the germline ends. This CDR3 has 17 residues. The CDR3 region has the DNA TGTGCCAGCAGCTTGGGTGGGGGGAGCTCCTATAATTCACCCCTCCACTTT. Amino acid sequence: CASSLGGGSSYNSPLHF.

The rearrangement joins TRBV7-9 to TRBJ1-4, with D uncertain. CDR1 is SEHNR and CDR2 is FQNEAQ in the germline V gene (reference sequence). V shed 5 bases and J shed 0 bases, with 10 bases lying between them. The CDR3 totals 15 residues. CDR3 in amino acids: CASSAALSTNEKLFF. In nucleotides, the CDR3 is TGTGCCAGCAGCGCCGCACTGTCAACTAATGAAAAACTGTTTTTT. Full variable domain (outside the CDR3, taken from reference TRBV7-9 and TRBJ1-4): DTGVSQNPRHKITKRGQNVTFRCDPISEHNRLYWYRQTLGQGPEFLTYFQNEAQLEKSRLLSDRFSAERPKGSFSTLEIQRTEQGDSAMYLCASSAALSTNEKLFFGSGTQLSVL.